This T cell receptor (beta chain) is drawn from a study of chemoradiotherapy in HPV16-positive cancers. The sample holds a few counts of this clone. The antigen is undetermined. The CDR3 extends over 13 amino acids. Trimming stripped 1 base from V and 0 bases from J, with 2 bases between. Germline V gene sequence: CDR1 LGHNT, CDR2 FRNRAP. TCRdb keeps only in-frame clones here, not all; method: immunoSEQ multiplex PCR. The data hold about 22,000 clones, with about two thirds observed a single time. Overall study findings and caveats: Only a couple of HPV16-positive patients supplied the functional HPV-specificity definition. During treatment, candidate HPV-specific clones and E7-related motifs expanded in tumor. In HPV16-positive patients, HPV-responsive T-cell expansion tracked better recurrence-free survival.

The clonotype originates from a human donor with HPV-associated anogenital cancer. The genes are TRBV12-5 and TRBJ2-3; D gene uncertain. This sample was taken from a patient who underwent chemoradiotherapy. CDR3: CASGLASTDTQYF. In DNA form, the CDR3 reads TGTGCTAGTGGTTTGGCCAGCACAGATACGCAGTATTTT.